Here is one T cell receptor beta chain with its context. Its matching antigen is unknown. An equimolar mix of two oligonucleotides served as the beta constant-region primer for TRBC1 and TRBC2. Nested alpha and beta constant-region primers with the SP2 primer drove four PCR rounds on ligated cDNA. Ligation attached a single-stranded oligonucleotide with a 12-nucleotide UMI and the SP2 primer to the cDNA 3' end. TCRdb re-analysed the UMI-ligation and nested PCR reads in MiXCR, keeping a single row per CDR3 protein. Of approximately 90,000 distinct CDR3 sequences listed, around 10% were seen once; the top ten hold about 0.14%. This sample is part of a study of naive and memory T cell subsets. V shed 0 bases and J shed 4 bases, with 11 bases lying between them. The CDR3 contains 15 residues. The germline gives CDR1 SGDLS, CDR2 YYNGEE. Study results and limitations: Over 90% of naive TCR sequences appeared only once, unlike memory subsets. A few larger clonotypes appeared in naive repertoires, especially CD8, possibly memory cells re-expressing CD45RA. Gini index rose across naive, CM, EM and EMRA in CD4 and CD8.

The TCR originated in a human donor in good health. The chain links TRBV9 to TRBJ2-1; no definite D call. The sequenced sample was naive CD4+ T cells from blood. CDR3 residues: CASSVGLLGYNEQFF. In nucleotides, the CDR3 is TGTGCCAGCAGCGTAGGCTTACTGGGATACAATGAGCAGTTCTTC.